The 14 T cell receptor beta chains below were found in one sample sequenced in a study of shared clonotypes between healthy human individuals. The repertoire was sequenced with immunoSEQ multiplex PCR; TCRdb's copy has only in-frame clones and lacks some. The profile shows 1.6 million or so clones, about 96% of them singletons. Sequencing input: naive CD4+ T cells sorted from blood. This sample's subset: CD45RA+ positively selected. These receptors came from a man aged 25-45 years in good health.

Note on this clone: The sample contains more than one DNA sequence encoding this CDR3. This rearrangement joins TRBV6-6 to TRBJ2-2, with 7 positions matching TRBD1. CDR3 size: 13 residues. CDR1 and CDR2 (germline): MNHNY, SVGAGI (reference sequence). The V gene end was trimmed by 6 bases and the J gene end by 4 bases; junction bases not matched to a gene: 2. CDR3 protein: CASSRTGTGELFF. The CDR3 DNA reads as TGTGCCAGCAGCCGGACAGGCACCGGGGAGCTGTTTTTT.

The chain employs TRBV5-4 and TRBJ2-3, with TRBD2 matching over 7 bases. J lost 1 base, V lost 4 bases, and 9 bases had no gene match. CDR3 length: 16 residues. Germline loops: CDR1 SGHNT, CDR2 YYREEE (reference sequence). DNA of the CDR3: TGTGCCAGCAGCCTGTCTGGGGGGAGGGGCACAGATACGCAGTATTTT. It encodes CASSLSGGRGTDTQYF.

The genes are TRBV6-5 and TRBJ1-2; TRBD1 might be the D (5 bases). The CDR3 is 15 residues long. The germline V gene encodes CDR1 MNHEY and CDR2 SVGAGI. V was pared by 0 bases and J by 4 bases, with 12 bases between. The CDR3 spells CASSYSPGTSYGYTF. CDR3 sequence (DNA): TGTGCCAGCAGTTACTCCCCCGGGACTTCCTATGGCTACACCTTC.

This sequence joins TRBV5-5 and TRBJ2-1; D perhaps matches TRBD1 (6 bases). The germline V and J ends were trimmed by 4 bases and 4 bases, with 18 bases remaining between them. The CDR3 sequence is 16 residues long. The germline V gene encodes CDR1 SGHKS and CDR2 YYEKEE (reference sequence). The CDR3 sequence is CASSPRRDTSYNEQFF. CDR3 sequence (DNA): TGTGCCAGCAGCCCGCGCCGGGACACATCGTACAATGAGCAGTTCTTC.

The chain recombines TRBV10-1 with TRBJ2-7; D unresolved. The CDR3 is 13 residues long. The germline gives CDR1 WNHNN, CDR2 SYGVQD (reference sequence). The V and J ends lost 0 bases and 6 bases respectively, with 9 bases between them. The CDR3 is CASSESGVGEQYF. The CDR3 region has the DNA TGCGCCAGCAGTGAGTCTGGGGTCGGCGAGCAGTACTTC.

V gene TRBV19 combines with J gene TRBJ2-2, with 8 bases identical to TRBD1. With V trimmed by 6 bases and J by 4 bases, 7 bases remained unmatched. This CDR3 is built from 15 residues. The germline gives CDR1 LNHDA, CDR2 SQIVND (reference sequence). CDR3 sequence reads: CASRPRTGPTGELFF. In DNA form, the CDR3 reads TGTGCCAGTAGACCGAGGACAGGGCCCACCGGGGAGCTGTTTTTT.

The chain employs TRBV10-3 and TRBJ2-2; TRBD1 matches at 12 bases. V dropped 9 bases and J dropped 2; count of bases not matched to a gene: 10. From germline, CDR1 is ENHRY and CDR2 SYGVKD. CDR3 length: 17 residues. In nucleotides, the CDR3 is TGTGCCATACCGTCCCGGGACAGGGGGCGAAACACCGGGGAGCTGTTTTTT. Translation: CAIPSRDRGRNTGELFF.

The rearrangement links TRBV28 to TRBJ1-1, with 9 bases identical to TRBD1. Trimming removed 6 bases from V and 0 bases from J; junction bases left unmatched: 14. In germline, CDR1 is MDHEN, CDR2 SYDVKM. The CDR3 consists of 18 residues. In DNA form, the CDR3 reads TGTGCCAGCAGCCAGGGACAGGGATTATTCCTCCTGAACACTGAAGCTTTCTTT. It is translated as CASSQGQGLFLLNTEAFF.

The V gene is TRBV6-5, the J gene TRBJ1-2, with unresolved D. CDR3 length equals 15 residues. Germline CDR1 and CDR2: MNHEY and SVGAGI. V was cut by 4 bases and J by 6 bases, with 18 bases left in between. CDR3 amino acids: CASSSSGGSVNGYTF. The CDR3 DNA reads TGTGCCAGCAGTTCTTCCGGAGGGTCCGTGAATGGCTACACCTTC.

The chain recombines TRBV6-5 with TRBJ2-7; 10 bases line up with TRBD1. Germline V lookup: CDR1 MNHEY, CDR2 SVGAGI. CDR3 size: 15 residues. The V gene end was trimmed by 5 bases and the J gene end by 1 base; junction bases not matched to a gene: 5. The chain's CDR3 is CASSRDRGISYEQYF. The CDR3 nucleotides read TGTGCCAGCAGTAGGGACAGGGGAATATCCTACGAGCAGTACTTC.

The rearrangement uses TRBV19 and TRBJ1-5; perhaps TRBD1 as D (6 bases). Trimming took off 6 bases at V and 0 bases at J, with 18 bases between the two ends. There are 17 residues in the CDR3. Germline CDR1 reads LNHDA; CDR2 reads SQIVND (reference sequence). CDR3 residues: CASSGTGLPYSNQPQHF. The CDR3 region has the DNA TGTGCCAGTAGCGGCACAGGGTTACCCTATAGCAATCAGCCCCAGCATTTT.

The chain recombines TRBV19 with TRBJ1-1, with D perhaps matching TRBD1 (6 bases). The V end was cut by 9 bases, the J end by 1 base, with 18 bases between. CDR3 length: 15 amino acids. Germline V gene sequence: CDR1 LNHDA, CDR2 SQIVND (reference sequence). In nucleotides, the CDR3 is TGTGCCAGCAATCAACAGGGCCCCAGGAACACTGAAGCTTTCTTT. Protein sequence: CASNQQGPRNTEAFF.

The rearrangement uses TRBV6-1 and TRBJ1-2, with D maybe TRBD1 (5 bases). The CDR3 runs 14 residues. Per the germline V gene, CDR1 is MNHNS and CDR2 is SASEGT. V lost 4 bases and J lost 3, with 12 bases in between. CDR3 bases: TGTGCCAGCAGTGGAAGGGGCTCCCACTATGGCTACACCTTC. It yields the protein CASSGRGSHYGYTF.

The gene calls are TRBV5-1 and TRBJ2-1; no firm D call. With 4 bases removed from V and 3 bases from J, the gap between germline ends came to 14 bases. Germline assignment: CDR1 SGHRS and CDR2 YFSETQ. The CDR3 length is 15 residues. CDR3 bases: TGCGCCAGCAGCGAAACAGACTCCCTCTACAATGAGCAGTTCTTC. Amino acid sequence: CASSETDSLYNEQFF.